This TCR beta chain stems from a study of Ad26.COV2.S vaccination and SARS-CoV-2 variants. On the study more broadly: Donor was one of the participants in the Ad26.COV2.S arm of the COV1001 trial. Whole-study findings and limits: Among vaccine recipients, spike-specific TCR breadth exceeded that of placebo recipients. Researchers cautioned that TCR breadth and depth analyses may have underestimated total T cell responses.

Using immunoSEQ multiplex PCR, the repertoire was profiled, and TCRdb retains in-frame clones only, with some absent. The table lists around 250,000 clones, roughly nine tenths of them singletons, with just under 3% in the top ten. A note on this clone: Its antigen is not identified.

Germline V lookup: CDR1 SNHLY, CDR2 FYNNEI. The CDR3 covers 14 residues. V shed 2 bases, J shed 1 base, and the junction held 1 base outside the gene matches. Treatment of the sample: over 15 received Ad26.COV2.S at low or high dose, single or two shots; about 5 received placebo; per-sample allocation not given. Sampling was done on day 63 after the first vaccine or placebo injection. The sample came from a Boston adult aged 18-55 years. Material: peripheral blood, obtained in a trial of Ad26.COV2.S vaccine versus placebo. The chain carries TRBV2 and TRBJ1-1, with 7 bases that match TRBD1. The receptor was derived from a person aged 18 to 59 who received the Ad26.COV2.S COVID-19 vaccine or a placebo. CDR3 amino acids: CASSEQGGNTEAFF. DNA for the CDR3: TGTGCCAGCAGTGAACAGGGGGGGAACACTGAAGCTTTCTTT.